The clone carrying this T cell receptor (beta chain) was counted a single time. Trimming left V 5 bases short and J 3 bases short, with 8 bases between. The germline V gene encodes CDR1 MDHEN and CDR2 SYDVKM. This CDR3 has 13 amino acids. This sample is part of a study of shared clonotypes between healthy human individuals. TCRdb's table, derived via immunoSEQ multiplex PCR, lists solely in-frame clones and lacks some. The table lists approximately 2.1 million clones, approximately 93% of them singletons. The sequenced material came from naive CD4+ T cells from PBMCs. Documented subset: CD45RA+ positively selected. The V call is TRBV28, the J call TRBJ2-1; D is possibly TRBD1 (5 bases). This receptor was identified in a man younger than 35 in good health. Some clones in this sample may be carry-over from other donors' samples. CDR3 sequence (DNA): TGTGCCAGCAGTGCTGGACACTACAATGAGCAGTTCTTC. This gives the protein CASSAGHYNEQFF.